Each of the 31 T cell receptor beta chains below was sequenced from the same sample in a study of read filtering for tumor transcriptome and immune sequencing. The library was built from 400 ng RNA with molecular barcoded adaptors for alpha/delta and beta/gamma chains. One entry per CDR3 protein, called by TCRdb with MiXCR from the reads. Of over 40,000 distinct CDR3 sequences detected, approximately 12% appear once; the ten largest clones hold approximately 15%. Material: a population of CD138-negative cells sorted from bone marrow. The receptors derive from a donor aged 40 or older with multiple myeloma.

This clonotype was found many times. V is TRBV28 and J is TRBJ2-5; perhaps TRBD2 as D (6 bases). V was cut by 8 bases and J by 0 bases, with 7 bases left in between. This CDR3 is built from 12 residues. Germline V lookup: CDR1 MDHEN, CDR2 SYDVKM. In DNA, the CDR3 is TGTGCCAGCGTAGCGGACCAAGAGACCCAGTACTTC. This sequence encodes CASVADQETQYF. Together with reference TRBV28 and TRBJ2-5, the CDR3 gives the full variable domain: DVKVTQSSRYLVKRTGEKVFLECVQDMDHENMFWYRQDPGLGLRLIYFSYDVKMKEKGDIPEGYSVSREKKERFSLILESASTNQTSMYLCASVADQETQYFGPGTRLLVL.

The chain employs TRBV3-1 and TRBJ2-5; D is unclear. Germline-derived CDR1 and CDR2 are LGHDT and YNNKEL (reference sequence). Trimming left V 2 bases short and J 2 bases short, with 6 bases between. The CDR3 is 13 residues long. This CDR3 reads CASSQLEQETQYF. CDR3 coding DNA: TGTGCCAGCAGCCAACTTGAACAAGAGACCCAGTACTTC.

Remarks on this clonotype: The likely explanation is a read error, given a far larger clone one base away. The gene calls are TRBV4-1 and TRBJ2-5, with 9 positions matching TRBD1. The length of the CDR3 is 15 residues. CDR1 and CDR2 from the germline V gene are MGHRA and YSYEKL. As DNA, the CDR3 is TGTGCCAGCAGCCAAAAGACAGGGGGGATGGAGACCCTGTACTTC. Translated, it gives CASSQKTGGMETLYF.

At least ten counts were recorded for this clonotype. The chain is built from TRBV20-1 and TRBJ2-7; TRBD2 agrees at 7 bases. The germline gives CDR1 DFQATT, CDR2 SNEGSKA (reference sequence). The V segment lost 6 bases and the J segment 4 bases; nucleotides outside the gene matches: 9. The CDR3 runs to 13 residues. The CDR3 spells CSARKTSRYEQYF. CDR3 nucleotides: TGCAGTGCCCGGAAGACTAGCAGGTACGAGCAGTACTTC.

A remark on this clonotype: The junction departs from germline at one end; a sequencing error may be responsible. This sequence joins TRBV28 and TRBJ2-3; D is undetermined. The CDR3 totals 13 residues. The germline V gene encodes CDR1 MDHEN and CDR2 SYDVKM. For the CDR3, the DNA is TGTGGCAGCAGTTTTGACAGCACAGATACGCAGTATTTT. Translating gives CGSSFDSTDTQYF.

Ten or more counts support this clonotype. This chain joins TRBV7-9 and TRBJ2-1; 8 bases agree with TRBD2. V dropped 5 bases and J dropped 4; count of bases not matched to a gene: 7. The germline CDR1 and CDR2 sequences are SEHNR and FQNEAQ (reference sequence). The CDR3 totals 15 residues. The CDR3 nucleotides are TGTGCCAGCAGCCTAACTAGCGGCACGTACAATGAGCAGTTCTTC. Residues: CASSLTSGTYNEQFF.

Worth noting for this clonotype: This likely came from a read error, as a far larger clone is one base away. As the CDR3 is not closed by the conserved phenylalanine or tryptophan, this likely results from a read error. This chain uses TRBV7-8 with TRBJ1-1, with a possible D match to TRBD1 (6 bases). Trimming pared 5 bases from V and 5 bases from J, leaving 15 bases between. The germline V gene encodes CDR1 SGHVS and CDR2 FQNEAQ. There are 14 residues in the CDR3. CDR3 sequence (DNA): TGTGCCAGCAGCCAAAGGGGAACAGGGACTGAAGCTTTCCTT. It yields the protein CASSQRGTGTEAFL.

The sample holds many counts of this clonotype. The chain is built from TRBV25-1 and TRBJ1-1; D ambiguous. Deletions cut 6 bases from V and 5 bases from J, with 16 bases between. Germline CDR1 reads MGHDK; CDR2 reads SYGVNS. CDR3 length: 14 amino acids. In DNA form, the CDR3 reads TGTGCCAGCAGCGAGCCGGGGTGGGGTACTGAAGCTTTCTTT. Protein sequence: CASSEPGWGTEAFF.

Regarding this clonotype: This likely stems from a read error, as it lies one base from a far larger clone. The CDR3 nucleotides are TGTGCCAGCAGTACGATATCTGGGCCGGGGAGGGCGGGGGATGAGCAGTTCTTC. It is translated as CASSTISGPGRAGDEQFF. The chain uses TRBV6-2 or TRBV6-3 and TRBJ2-1; 7 bases are a match to TRBD2. The V and J ends lost 5 bases and 8 bases, in that order; junction bases with no gene match: 21. This CDR3 has 18 amino acids. The V gene's germline CDR1 is MNHEY and CDR2 SVGEGT.

This clonotype was observed many times. V gene TRBV7-2 combines with J gene TRBJ2-7; D unresolved. Germline V gene sequence: CDR1 SGHTA, CDR2 FQGNSA. The CDR3 consists of 13 residues. V dropped 1 base and J dropped 0 bases, with 4 bases sitting between them. The CDR3 loop reads CASSLVSSYEQYF. DNA for the CDR3: TGTGCCAGCAGCTTAGTAAGCTCCTACGAGCAGTACTTC.

This clonotype has ten or more counts. CDR3 DNA: TGTGCCAGCAGCCAGAACAGGGCCCAGCCCCAGCATTTT. Amino acids: CASSQNRAQPQHF. The chain uses TRBV12-3 or TRBV12-4 and TRBJ1-5, with D perhaps TRBD1 (6 bases). This CDR3 region has 13 residues. Trimming stripped 6 bases from V and 7 bases from J, with 13 bases between.

This clonotype has a count of ten or more. This rearrangement joins TRBV7-9 to TRBJ1-5, with a weak D call TRBD1 (5 bases). The V end was cut by 5 bases, the J end by 5 bases, with 13 bases between. Germline CDR1 SEHNR, CDR2 FQNEAQ (reference sequence). The CDR3 spans 14 residues. In DNA form, the CDR3 reads TGTGCCAGCAGCCGGGGGGACCGTGATCAGCCCCAGCATTTT. Translated, it gives CASSRGDRDQPQHF.

This clonotype appeared many times. The rearrangement uses TRBV7-3 and TRBJ2-1, with D possibly TRBD2 on 5 matching bases. The CDR3 covers 12 residues. CDR1 SGHTA and CDR2 FQGTGA come from the germline V gene. V was shortened by 4 bases and J by 5 bases, with 6 bases between the two germline ends. The CDR3 is CASSYGDNEQFF. CDR3 nucleotide sequence: TGTGCCAGCAGCTACGGGGACAATGAGCAGTTCTTC.

Many counts were recorded for this clonotype. This chain's CDR3 is CSVLSDTDTDTQYF. The DNA of the CDR3 is TGCAGCGTACTGTCCGACACAGACACAGATACGCAGTATTTT. This chain uses TRBV29-1 with TRBJ2-3, with unresolved D. There are 14 residues in the CDR3. V lost 6 bases to trimming and J lost 2 bases, with 15 bases between them. CDR1 and CDR2 from the germline V gene are SQVTM and ANQGSEA.

This clonotype occurred a few times. V usage is TRBV6-6 and J usage is TRBJ2-3, with D perhaps being TRBD1 or TRBD2 (5 bases each). The germline V gene encodes CDR1 MNHNY and CDR2 SVGAGI (reference sequence). The CDR3 totals 17 residues. V shed 0 bases and J shed 2 bases, with 15 bases lying between them. The CDR3 nucleotides read TGTGCCAGCAGTTACTCGATGGGGACGGTGATCACAGATACGCAGTATTTT. It is translated as CASSYSMGTVITDTQYF.

This clonotype was seen at least ten times. This sequence joins TRBV10-3 and TRBJ2-7; TRBD1 might be the D (6 bases). Germline CDR1 and CDR2: ENHRY and SYGVKD. V was trimmed by 6 bases and J by 0 bases, leaving 15 bases between them. CDR3 length equals 15 residues. CDR3 in DNA: TGTGCCATCAGCCAGGGGCTCAGGAGCTCCTACGAGCAGTACTTC. Translated: CAISQGLRSSYEQYF.

This clonotype was seen ten or more times. As DNA, the CDR3 is TGTGCCAGCAGTTTATATCTGAGCTCCTACGAGCAGTACTTC. It is translated as CASSLYLSSYEQYF. V and J are TRBV28 and TRBJ2-7; D is unresolved. Germline assignment: CDR1 MDHEN and CDR2 SYDVKM. V was pared by 1 base and J by 0 bases, with 7 bases between. The CDR3 extends over 14 amino acids.

Only one count was recorded for this clonotype. The rearrangement uses TRBV19 and TRBJ2-2, with 9 bases fitting TRBD2. Trimming at V came to 1 base and at J to 6 bases, leaving 9 bases not matched to a gene. The CDR3 spans 17 residues. Looked up from germline, CDR1 is LNHDA and CDR2 is SQIVND (reference sequence). CDR3: CASSIARASGTSGELFF. CDR3 in DNA: TGTGCCAGTAGTATAGCCCGGGCTAGCGGGACGTCCGGGGAGCTGTTTTTT.

This clonotype was seen ten or more times. The V and J genes are TRBV25-1 and TRBJ2-7, with TRBD1 identical over 7 bases. The germline CDR1 and CDR2 sequences are MGHDK and SYGVNS. This CDR3 region has 14 residues. V dropped 4 bases and J dropped 3; count of bases not matched to a gene: 6. The DNA of the CDR3 is TGTGCCAGCAGTGCAAACCGGGACAGCTACGAGCAGTACTTC. Translation gives CASSANRDSYEQYF.

This clonotype was counted ten times or more. This chain links TRBV7-9 with TRBJ2-1, with a possible D match to TRBD2 (6 bases). Trimming pared 3 bases from V and 1 base from J, leaving 13 bases between. In germline, CDR1 is SEHNR, CDR2 FQNEAQ (reference sequence). CDR3 length equals 16 residues. CDR3 DNA: TGTGCCAGCAGCTTGGGGGGTCCCCGGTCCTACAATGAGCAGTTCTTC. Translation gives CASSLGGPRSYNEQFF. The entire variable domain, with the rest obtained from reference TRBV7-9 and TRBJ2-1, is as follows: DTGVSQNPRHKITKRGQNVTFRCDPISEHNRLYWYRQTLGQGPEFLTYFQNEAQLEKSRLLSDRFSAERPKGSFSTLEIQRTEQGDSAMYLCASSLGGPRSYNEQFFGPGTRLTVL.

Remarks on this clonotype: This likely reflects a read error, since a far larger clone is one base away. V is TRBV7-6 and J is TRBJ2-1; D ambiguous. Trimming pared 8 bases from V and 8 bases from J, leaving 13 bases between. This CDR3 is 12 amino acids long. Germline V CDR1 and CDR2: SGHVS, FNYEAQ. The CDR3 nucleotides are TGTGCCAGCCGTAGTCTGGACGATGAGCAGTTCTTC. Its translation is CASRSLDDEQFF.

This clonotype was seen ten or more times. V and J are TRBV11-2 and TRBJ1-4; a possible D gene is TRBD1 (6 bases). Trimming left V 5 bases short and J 2 bases short, with 12 bases between. The CDR3 extends over 15 amino acids. Looked up from germline, CDR1 is SGHAT and CDR2 is FQNNGV. The CDR3 DNA reads TGTGCCAGCAGCCCCCTGGGACATACTAATGAAAAACTGTTTTTT. Its translation: CASSPLGHTNEKLFF.

This clonotype was seen ten or more times. V usage is TRBV30 and J usage is TRBJ1-5; no reliable D call. The germline V and J ends were trimmed by 1 base and 6 bases, with 13 bases remaining between them. Germline CDR1 reads GTSNPN; CDR2 reads SVGIG (reference sequence). This CDR3 contains 14 residues. The CDR3 is CAWSARQFRQPQHF. The CDR3 bases are TGTGCCTGGAGTGCCCGACAATTCCGTCAGCCCCAGCATTTT.

This clonotype was seen repeatedly, ten times or more. The chain has TRBV7-9 and TRBJ2-7, with 8 bases aligning to TRBD2. Germline V gene data show CDR1 as SEHNR and CDR2 as FQNEAQ (reference sequence). After removal of 0 bases from V and 4 bases from J, the junction contained 5 bases not matched to a gene. The CDR3 totals 15 residues. The CDR3 region is CASSLAGLGSYEQYF. Here the CDR3 DNA reads TGTGCCAGCAGCTTAGCGGGACTAGGATCTTACGAGCAGTACTTC.

The sample holds many counts of this clonotype. V and J are TRBV7-9 and TRBJ2-1, with TRBD2 matching 14 bases. The CDR3 length is 17 residues. The V gene end was trimmed by 3 bases and the J gene end by 9 bases; junction bases not matched to a gene: 10. Germline CDR1 SEHNR, CDR2 FQNEAQ (reference sequence). CDR3 protein: CASSFPRGLAGEVEQFF. Written as DNA, the CDR3 is TGTGCCAGCAGCTTTCCCCGGGGACTAGCGGGAGAAGTTGAGCAGTTCTTC.

This clonotype was detected many times. The rearrangement uses TRBV6-2 or TRBV6-3 and TRBJ2-2; tentatively, D is TRBD2 (5 bases). CDR1 is MNHEY and CDR2 is SVGEGT in the germline V gene. This CDR3 region has 14 residues. Between the trimmed V and J ends, which lost 5 bases and 5 bases, there was a span of 12 bases. The CDR3 loop reads CASSPLAETGELFF. As DNA, the CDR3 is TGTGCCAGCAGTCCCCTAGCAGAGACCGGGGAGCTGTTTTTT.

This clonotype was observed at least ten times. This chain links TRBV6-1 with TRBJ2-5; no firm D call. This CDR3 spans 14 amino acids. Trimming took off 7 bases at V and 2 bases at J, with 14 bases between the two ends. The V gene's germline CDR1 is MNHNS and CDR2 SASEGT. The CDR3 nucleotides are TGTGCCAGCACTAACGGACGGCTACAAGAGACCCAGTACTTC. This translates into CASTNGRLQETQYF.

This clonotype was seen at least ten times. The chain recombines TRBV11-2 with TRBJ2-5, with 10 bases lining up with TRBD2. This CDR3 has 16 amino acids. V was clipped by 5 bases and J by 4 bases; unmatched bases: 10. Per the germline V gene, CDR1 is SGHAT and CDR2 is FQNNGV. The CDR3 loop reads CASSPRGLALGETQYF. The CDR3 nucleotides read TGTGCCAGCAGCCCTAGGGGACTAGCGCTGGGAGAGACCCAGTACTTC.

This clonotype was seen a few times. A single base separates this from a much larger clone, so it may be a read error. The gene calls are TRBV30 and TRBJ2-1; D not resolved. Germline V gene sequence: CDR1 GTSNPN, CDR2 SVGIG (reference sequence). The CDR3 consists of 14 residues. The CDR3 bases are TGTGCCTGGATGTATGAGGAGTCCTACAATGGGCAGTTCTTC. This gives the protein CAWMYEESYNGQFF.

This clonotype was seen ten or more times. This chain joins TRBV10-2 and TRBJ1-1; TRBD1 matches at 9 bases. Germline CDR1 WSHSY, CDR2 SAAADI. The V gene end was trimmed by 2 bases and the J gene end by 4 bases; junction bases not matched to a gene: 8. This CDR3 spans 16 amino acids. Here the CDR3 reads CASSEPWTGAGTEAFF. The CDR3 DNA sequence: TGCGCCAGCAGTGAGCCTTGGACAGGGGCCGGCACTGAAGCTTTCTTT.

In DNA form, the CDR3 reads TGTGCCAGTAGTCCTCCGGGAGTAGCGGACTACAATGAGCAGTTCTTC. Encoded protein: CASSPPGVADYNEQFF. The chain recombines TRBV19 with TRBJ2-1; D is possibly TRBD2 (6 bases). Trimming removed 5 bases from V and 3 bases from J, with 17 bases in between. The CDR3 covers 16 residues. Germline V gene data show CDR1 as LNHDA and CDR2 as SQIVND (reference sequence).